This is a list of T cell receptor beta chains from one sample in a study of CD8+CD57+ T cells in acquired aplastic anemia. TCRdb analysed the reads with MiXCR anew, one entry per CDR3 protein. The data show about 250,000 distinct CDR3 sequences, with around 45% seen just once and 7% to 9.5% held by the top ten. Sample: sorted CD4+, CD8+, or CD8+CD57+ T cells (not recorded which) from PBMCs. The receptor set was obtained from a human donor with aplastic anemia. Both conserved end residues are part of each CDR3. The D gene is left open where the match is weak. Not all rows give a size; the values are once, few, many and, for expanded clones, a class.

j_call d_call v_call clone_size cdr3_aa cdr3_nt
TRBJ2-7 TRBD2 TRBV30 NA CAWSVNSGSTYEQYF TGTGCCTGGAGTGTAAATAGCGGGAGTACCTACGAGCAGTACTTC
TRBJ2-7 NA TRBV20-1 NA CSARALSYSGYEQYF TGCAGTGCTAGAGCTCTATCGTACAGTGGCTACGAGCAGTACTTC
TRBJ1-6 TRBD1 TRBV5-1 NA CASSLDTGGDSPLHF TGTGCCAGCAGCTTAGATACAGGGGGAGACTCACCCCTCCACTTT
TRBJ1-2 NA TRBV7-6 many CASSLGGWLYGYTF TGTGCCAGCAGCTTAGGGGGGTGGCTCTATGGCTACACCTTC
TRBJ1-6 NA TRBV5-6 NA CASSLGSGASSPLHF TGTGCCAGCAGCTTGGGGTCGGGGGCGTCTTCACCCCTCCACTTT
TRBJ2-3 NA TRBV7-2 NA CASSLAPGRTDTQYF TGTGCCAGCAGCTTGGCCCCAGGGCGCACAGATACGCAGTATTTT
TRBJ1-1 NA TRBV4-2 many CASSQEATVHTEAFF TGTGCCAGCAGCCAAGAAGCCACAGTCCACACTGAAGCTTTCTTT
TRBJ1-1 NA TRBV19 NA CASSIWGRTEAFF TGTGCCAGTAGTATATGGGGGCGAACTGAAGCTTTCTTT
TRBJ2-3 TRBD1 TRBV29-1 NA CSVEGTGGSTDTQYF TGCAGCGTTGAAGGCACAGGGGGGAGCACAGATACGCAGTATTTT
TRBJ2-7 NA TRBV7-8 NA CASSSPSRETYEQYF TGTGCCAGCAGCTCGCCTAGCCGGGAGACCTACGAGCAGTACTTC
TRBJ2-7 TRBD1 TRBV7-9 NA CASNQDRGYEQYF TGTGCCAGCAACCAAGACAGGGGGTACGAGCAGTACTTC
TRBJ2-2 TRBD2 TRBV9 NA CASSQAGSTGELFF TGCGCCAGCAGCCAAGCGGGGAGCACCGGGGAGCTGTTTTTC
TRBJ1-5 NA TRBV29-1 NA CSVGTSNDQPQHF TGCAGCGTAGGGACATCAAATGATCAGCCCCAGCATTTT
TRBJ2-5 NA TRBV29-1 few CSVETGGGETQYF TGCAGCGTTGAGACAGGCGGAGGGGAGACCCAGTACTTC
TRBJ2-7 TRBD1 TRBV9 NA CASSPRGQGFYEQYF TGTGCCAGCTCACCTAGGGGACAGGGATTCTACGAGCAGTACTTC
TRBJ1-6 NA TRBV9 NA CASSVETGQGTNSPLHF TGTGCCAGCAGCGTAGAAACGGGGCAGGGGACCAATTCACCCCTCCACTTT
TRBJ2-1 TRBD2 TRBV3-1 NA CASSHGASGYNEQFF TGTGCCAGCAGCCACGGGGCTAGCGGCTACAATGAGCAGTTCTTC
TRBJ2-5 NA TRBV27 NA CASSPQRQLRRETQYF TGTGCCAGCAGCCCCCAGAGGCAGTTGCGAAGAGAGACCCAGTACTTC
TRBJ1-6 NA TRBV15 few CATSRDNYNSPLHF TGTGCCACCAGCAGAGACAACTATAATTCACCCCTCCACTTT
TRBJ1-3 NA TRBV7-9 NA CASSLLGIGNTIYF TGTGCCAGCAGCTTGTTAGGGATTGGAAACACCATATATTTT
TRBJ2-1 NA TRBV5-4 NA CASSLAYPGSPYNEQFF TGTGCCAGCAGCTTGGCCTACCCAGGGAGCCCCTACAATGAGCAGTTCTTC
TRBJ2-7 NA TRBV10-3 NA CAISSGDEQYF TGTGCCATCAGTTCCGGGGACGAGCAGTACTTC
TRBJ2-7 NA TRBV6-5 many CASSYGQYSYEQYF TGTGCCAGCAGTTACGGACAGTACTCCTACGAGCAGTACTTC
TRBJ1-2 TRBD1 TRBV29-1 few CSVDGTGGYGYTF TGCAGCGTTGACGGGACAGGGGGGTATGGCTACACCTTC
TRBJ2-1 NA TRBV6-5 NA CASSSVSSYNEQFF TGTGCCAGCAGTTCCGTCAGCTCCTACAATGAGCAGTTCTTC
TRBJ2-7 TRBD2 TRBV13 many CASSSKTSGIYEQYF TGTGCCAGCAGCTCCAAGACTAGCGGGATCTACGAGCAGTACTTC
TRBJ2-7 TRBD2 TRBV6-5 NA CASSEVVTGGNSYEQYF TGTGCCAGCAGTGAAGTAGTGACGGGGGGAAACTCCTACGAGCAGTACTTC
TRBJ2-7 TRBD1 TRBV27 many CASSLGTGIHEQYF TGTGCCAGCAGTTTAGGGACAGGGATCCACGAGCAGTACTTC
TRBJ1-5 NA TRBV2 NA CASTWTDNQPQHF TGTGCCAGCACCTGGACAGACAATCAGCCCCAGCATTTT
TRBJ2-7 TRBD1 TRBV4-3 many CASSQGTGDSYEQYF TGCGCCAGCAGCCAAGGGACAGGAGACTCCTACGAGCAGTACTTC